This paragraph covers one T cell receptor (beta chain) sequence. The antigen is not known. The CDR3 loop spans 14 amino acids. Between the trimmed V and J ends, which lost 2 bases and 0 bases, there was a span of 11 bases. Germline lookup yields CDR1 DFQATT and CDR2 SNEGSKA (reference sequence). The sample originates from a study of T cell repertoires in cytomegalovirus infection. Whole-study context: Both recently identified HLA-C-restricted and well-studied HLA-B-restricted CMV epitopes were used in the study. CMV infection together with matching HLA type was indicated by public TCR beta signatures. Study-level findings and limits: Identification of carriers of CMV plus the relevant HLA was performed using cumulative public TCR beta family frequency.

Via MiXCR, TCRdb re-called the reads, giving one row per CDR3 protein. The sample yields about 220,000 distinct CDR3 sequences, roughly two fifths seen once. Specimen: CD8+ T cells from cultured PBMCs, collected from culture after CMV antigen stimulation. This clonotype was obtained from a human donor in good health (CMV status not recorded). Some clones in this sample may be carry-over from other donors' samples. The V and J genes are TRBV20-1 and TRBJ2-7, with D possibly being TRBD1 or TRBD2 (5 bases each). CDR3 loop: CSARPSGSSYEQYF. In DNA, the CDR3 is TGCAGTGCTAGACCGTCAGGGAGCTCCTACGAGCAGTACTTC.